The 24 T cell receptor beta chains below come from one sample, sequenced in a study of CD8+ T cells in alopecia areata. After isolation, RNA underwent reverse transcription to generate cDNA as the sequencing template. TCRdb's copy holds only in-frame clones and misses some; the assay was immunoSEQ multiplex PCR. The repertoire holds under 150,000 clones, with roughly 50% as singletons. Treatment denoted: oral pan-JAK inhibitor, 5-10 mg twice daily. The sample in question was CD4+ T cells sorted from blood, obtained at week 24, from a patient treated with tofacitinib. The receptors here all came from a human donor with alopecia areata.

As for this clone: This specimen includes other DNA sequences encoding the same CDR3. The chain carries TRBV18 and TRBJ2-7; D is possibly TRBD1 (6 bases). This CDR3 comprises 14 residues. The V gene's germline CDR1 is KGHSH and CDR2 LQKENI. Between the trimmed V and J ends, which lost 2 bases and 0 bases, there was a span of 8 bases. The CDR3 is CASSPRTDSYEQYF. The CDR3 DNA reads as TGTGCCAGCTCACCAAGGACAGACTCCTACGAGCAGTACTTC. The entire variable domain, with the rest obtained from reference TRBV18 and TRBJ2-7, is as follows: NAGVMQNPRHLVRRRGQEARLRCSPMKGHSHVYWYRQLPEEGLKFMVYLQKENIIDESGMPKERFSAEFPKEGPSILRIQQVVRGDSAAYFCASSPRTDSYEQYFGPGTRLTVT.

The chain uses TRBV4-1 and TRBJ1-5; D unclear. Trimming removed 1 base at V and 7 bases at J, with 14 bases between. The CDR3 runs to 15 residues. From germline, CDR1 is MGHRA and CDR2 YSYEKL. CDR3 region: CASSQGAVPGQPQHF. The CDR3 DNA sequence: TGCGCCAGCAGCCAAGGCGCAGTCCCCGGCCAGCCCCAGCATTTT.

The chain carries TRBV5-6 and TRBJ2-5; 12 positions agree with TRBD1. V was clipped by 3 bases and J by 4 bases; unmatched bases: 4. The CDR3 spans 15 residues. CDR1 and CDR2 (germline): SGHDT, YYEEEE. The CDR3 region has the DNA TGTGCCAGCAGCTGGGGGACAGGGGGCTTAGAGACCCAGTACTTC. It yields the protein CASSWGTGGLETQYF.

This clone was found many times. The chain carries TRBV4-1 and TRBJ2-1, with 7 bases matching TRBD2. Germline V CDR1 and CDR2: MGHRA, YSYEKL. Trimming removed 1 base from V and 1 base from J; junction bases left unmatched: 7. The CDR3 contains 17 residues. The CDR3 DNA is TGCGCCAGCAGCCAAGCATCGGGGGGAGGTTCCTACAATGAGCAGTTCTTC. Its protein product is CASSQASGGGSYNEQFF.

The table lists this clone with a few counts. The CDR3 DNA reads as TGCGCCAGCAGCCAAGGGGGGATTACGACAGATACGCAGTATTTT. As protein: CASSQGGITTDTQYF. The chain joins TRBV4-3 to TRBJ2-3; the D call may be TRBD1 or TRBD2 (5 bases each). CDR3 size: 15 residues. V lost 1 base to trimming and J lost 3 bases, with 11 bases between them. Germline V CDR1 and CDR2: LGHNA, YSLEER.

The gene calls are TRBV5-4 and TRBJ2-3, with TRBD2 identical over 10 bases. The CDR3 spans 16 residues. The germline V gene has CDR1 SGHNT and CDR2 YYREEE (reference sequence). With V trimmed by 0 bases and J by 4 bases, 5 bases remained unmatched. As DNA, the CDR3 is TGTGCCAGCAGCTTGGGGCTAGCGGGGGTTGCAGATACGCAGTATTTT. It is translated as CASSLGLAGVADTQYF.

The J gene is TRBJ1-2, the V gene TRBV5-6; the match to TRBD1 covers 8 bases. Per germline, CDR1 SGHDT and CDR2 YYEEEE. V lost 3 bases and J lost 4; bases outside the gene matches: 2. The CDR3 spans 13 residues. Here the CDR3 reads CASSSTGGYGYTF. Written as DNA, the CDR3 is TGTGCCAGCAGCTCTACAGGGGGCTATGGCTACACCTTC.

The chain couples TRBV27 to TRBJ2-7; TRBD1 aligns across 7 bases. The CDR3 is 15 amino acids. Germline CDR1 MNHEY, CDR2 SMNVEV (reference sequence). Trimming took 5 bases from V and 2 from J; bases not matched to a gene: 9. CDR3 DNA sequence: TGTGCCAGCAGTAGCGAGGGGGCGATCCCCTACGAGCAGTACTTC. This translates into CASSSEGAIPYEQYF.

Here the CDR3 DNA reads TGTGCCAGCAGTAAGGGCGGGGGGGGCACAGATACGCAGTATTTT. Translated: CASSKGGGGTDTQYF. This chain uses TRBV6-6 with TRBJ2-3; 9 bases agree with TRBD2. CDR3 size: 15 residues. Germline CDR1 and CDR2: MNHNY and SVGAGI (reference sequence). Losses at the gene ends were 5 bases for V and 1 base for J; bases not matched to a gene: 4.

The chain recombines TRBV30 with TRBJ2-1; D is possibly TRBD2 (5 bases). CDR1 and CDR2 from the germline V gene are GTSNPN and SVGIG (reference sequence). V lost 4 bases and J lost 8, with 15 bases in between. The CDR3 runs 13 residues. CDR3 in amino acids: CAWTRGSYDEQFF. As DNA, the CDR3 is TGTGCCTGGACCCGGGGTAGCTATGATGAGCAGTTCTTC.

CDR3 protein: CAISPTSGGLEQFF. The CDR3 DNA follows: TGTGCCATCAGTCCGACTAGCGGGGGTTTGGAGCAGTTCTTC. The chain is built from TRBV10-3 and TRBJ2-1; 12 nucleotides align to TRBD2. CDR3 length: 14 residues. The germline gives CDR1 ENHRY, CDR2 SYGVKD. The V gene end was trimmed by 5 bases and the J gene end by 10 bases; junction bases not matched to a gene: 6.

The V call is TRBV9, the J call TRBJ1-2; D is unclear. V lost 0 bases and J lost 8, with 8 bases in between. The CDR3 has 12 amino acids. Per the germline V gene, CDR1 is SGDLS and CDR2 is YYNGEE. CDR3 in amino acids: CASSVAVEGYTF. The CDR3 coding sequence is TGTGCCAGCAGCGTAGCTGTGGAGGGCTACACCTTC.

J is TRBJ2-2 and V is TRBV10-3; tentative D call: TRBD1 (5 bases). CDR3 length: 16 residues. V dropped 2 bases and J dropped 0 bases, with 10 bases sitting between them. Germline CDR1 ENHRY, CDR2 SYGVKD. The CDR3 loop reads CAISEKSGPNTGELFF. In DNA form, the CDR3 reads TGTGCCATCAGTGAGAAGTCAGGGCCGAACACCGGGGAGCTGTTTTTT.

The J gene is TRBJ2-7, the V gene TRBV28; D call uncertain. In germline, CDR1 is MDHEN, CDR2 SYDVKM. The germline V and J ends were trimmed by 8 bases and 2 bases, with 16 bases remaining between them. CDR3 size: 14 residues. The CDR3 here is CASLGHQVPYEQYF. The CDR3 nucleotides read TGTGCCAGCCTGGGCCATCAGGTCCCCTACGAGCAGTACTTC.

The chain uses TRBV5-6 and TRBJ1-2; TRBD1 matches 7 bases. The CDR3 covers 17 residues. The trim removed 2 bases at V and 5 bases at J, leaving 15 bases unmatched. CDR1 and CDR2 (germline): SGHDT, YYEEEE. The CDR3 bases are TGTGCCAGCAGCTTATATGGACAGGATTTTTCTTCGTATGGCTACACCTTC. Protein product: CASSLYGQDFSSYGYTF.

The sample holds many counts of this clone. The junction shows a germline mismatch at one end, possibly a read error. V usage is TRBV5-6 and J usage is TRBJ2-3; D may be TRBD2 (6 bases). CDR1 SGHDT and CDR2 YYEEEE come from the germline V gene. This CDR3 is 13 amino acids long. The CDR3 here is CASSSWDSRTRYF. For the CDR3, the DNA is TGTGCCAGCAGCTCGTGGGACTCCAGGACGCGGTATTTT.

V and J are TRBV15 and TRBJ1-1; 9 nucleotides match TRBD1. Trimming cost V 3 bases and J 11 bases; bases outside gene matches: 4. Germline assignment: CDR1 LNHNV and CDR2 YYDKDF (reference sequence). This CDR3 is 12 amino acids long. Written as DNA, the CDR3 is TGTGCCACCAGCAGCCGTGACAGGGGGGCTTTCTTT. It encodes CATSSRDRGAFF.

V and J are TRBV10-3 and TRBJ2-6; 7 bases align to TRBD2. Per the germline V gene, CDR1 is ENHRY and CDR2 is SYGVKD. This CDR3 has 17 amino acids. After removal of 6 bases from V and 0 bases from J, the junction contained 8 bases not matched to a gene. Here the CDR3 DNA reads TGTGCCATCAGCCTAAGCGGGGTGAACTCTGGGGCCAACGTCCTGACTTTC. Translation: CAISLSGVNSGANVLTF.

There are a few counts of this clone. The CDR3 nucleotides read TGCAGCGGCGGTGAGGAGGAGACCCAGTACTTC. Amino acid sequence: CSGGEEETQYF. The rearrangement uses TRBV29-1 and TRBJ2-5; no definite D call. Germline loops: CDR1 SQVTM, CDR2 ANQGSEA. The V end was cut by 7 bases, the J end by 5 bases, with 11 bases between. There are 11 residues in the CDR3.

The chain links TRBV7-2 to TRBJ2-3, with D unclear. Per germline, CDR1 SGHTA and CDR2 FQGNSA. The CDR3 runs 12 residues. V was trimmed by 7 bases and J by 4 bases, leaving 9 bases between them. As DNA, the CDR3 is TGTGCCAGCACCCTCCCCCCAGATACGCAGTATTTT. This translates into CASTLPPDTQYF.

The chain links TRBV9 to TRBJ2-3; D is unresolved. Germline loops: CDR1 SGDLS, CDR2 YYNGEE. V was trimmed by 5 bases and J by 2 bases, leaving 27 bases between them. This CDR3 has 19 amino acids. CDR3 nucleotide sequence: TGTGCCAGCAGTTACTCGATTCTCCCCGACATCACCGACACAGATACGCAGTATTTT. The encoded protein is CASSYSILPDITDTDTQYF. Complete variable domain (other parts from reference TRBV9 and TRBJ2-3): DSGVTQTPKHLITATGQRVTLRCSPRSGDLSVYWYQQSLDQGLQFLIQYYNGEERAKGNILERFSAQQFPDLHSELNLSSLELGDSALYFCASSYSILPDITDTDTQYFGPGTRLTVL.

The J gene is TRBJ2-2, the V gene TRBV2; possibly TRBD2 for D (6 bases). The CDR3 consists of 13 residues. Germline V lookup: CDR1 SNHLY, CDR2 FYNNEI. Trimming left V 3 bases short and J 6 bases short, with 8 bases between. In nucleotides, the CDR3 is TGTGCCAGCAGTGAGGCGGGGCCCGGGGAGCTGTTTTTT. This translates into CASSEAGPGELFF. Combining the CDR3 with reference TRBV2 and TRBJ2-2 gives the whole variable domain EPEVTQTPSHQVTQMGQEVILRCVPISNHLYFYWYRQILGQKVEFLVSFYNNEISEKSEIFDDQFSVERPDGSNFTLKIRSTKLEDSAMYFCASSEAGPGELFFGEGSRLTVL.

Here the CDR3 reads CASSDPRGNYGYTF. The CDR3 nucleotides read TGTGCCAGCAGTGACCCTCGCGGGAACTATGGCTACACCTTC. The J gene is TRBJ1-2, the V gene TRBV5-4; D call uncertain. The CDR3 is made up of 14 amino acids. Per germline, CDR1 SGHNT and CDR2 YYREEE (reference sequence). V was clipped by 5 bases and J by 2 bases, with 13 bases between them.

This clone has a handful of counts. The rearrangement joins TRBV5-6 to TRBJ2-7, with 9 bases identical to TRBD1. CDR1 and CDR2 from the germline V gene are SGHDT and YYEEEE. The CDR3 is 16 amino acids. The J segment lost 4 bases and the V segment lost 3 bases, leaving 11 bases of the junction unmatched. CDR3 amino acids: CASSSQIGTGSYEQYF. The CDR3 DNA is TGTGCCAGCAGCTCACAGATTGGGACAGGGTCATACGAGCAGTACTTC.